This record concerns one TCR beta chain sequence. Its antigen is not known. The method was immunoSEQ multiplex PCR; TCRdb's version includes in-frame clones alone and lacks a portion of them. The sample holds about 140,000 clones, 70% to 90% seen once. This specimen belongs to a study of Ad26.COV2.S vaccination and SARS-CoV-2 variants. Study conclusions and caveats: Whether participants received vaccine or placebo, their non-spike TCR breadth was similar.

CDR3 length equals 16 residues. J lost 7 bases, V lost 5 bases, and 13 bases had no gene match. The V gene's germline CDR1 is SEHNR and CDR2 FQNEAQ (reference sequence). The receptor comes from a human donor who had recovered from COVID-19. The input for sequencing was peripheral blood, taken after recovery from COVID-19. The rearrangement links TRBV7-9 to TRBJ2-1; 8 bases align to TRBD1. CDR3: CASSADRVVLGNEQFF. CDR3 coding DNA: TGTGCCAGCAGCGCGGACAGGGTGGTATTAGGGAATGAGCAGTTCTTC. Full variable domain (outside the CDR3, taken from reference TRBV7-9 and TRBJ2-1): DTGVSQNPRHKITKRGQNVTFRCDPISEHNRLYWYRQTLGQGPEFLTYFQNEAQLEKSRLLSDRFSAERPKGSFSTLEIQRTEQGDSAMYLCASSADRVVLGNEQFFGPGTRLTVL.